This passage covers 29 T cell receptor beta chains from one sample sequenced in a study of T cell responses to AZD1222 COVID-19 vaccine. Method: immunoSEQ multiplex PCR; TCRdb's copy keeps in-frame clones and lacks some. The table shows about 140,000 clones, with around 91% occurring only once. Material: peripheral blood, obtained on day 0 of AZD1222 vaccination. The receptors come from an adult in good health.

The chain uses TRBV19 and TRBJ1-2, with a tentative D call TRBD1 (5 bases). Trimming took 4 bases from V and 3 from J, leaving 9 bases between them. CDR1 and CDR2 from the germline V gene are LNHDA and SQIVND (reference sequence). The CDR3 contains 13 residues. The DNA for the CDR3 is TGTGCCAGTAGTAAGGGGCGGGACTATGGCTACACCTTC. It yields the protein CASSKGRDYGYTF.

The rearrangement joins TRBV18 to TRBJ1-6, with D perhaps TRBD1 (5 bases). The CDR3 consists of 15 residues. Germline CDR1 reads KGHSH; CDR2 reads LQKENI. Trimming removed 5 bases at V and 6 bases at J, with 14 bases between. The CDR3 region is CASSATGTGNSPLHF. The CDR3, as DNA: TGTGCCAGCTCAGCCACCGGGACCGGTAATTCACCCCTCCACTTT.

This sequence joins TRBV4-1 and TRBJ1-6; D not certain. Germline values: CDR1 MGHRA, CDR2 YSYEKL. The ends were cut back, 4 bases at V and 0 bases at J, with 7 bases in the middle. The CDR3 contains 15 residues. CDR3 region: CASSPLSSYNSPLHF. The CDR3 nucleotides read TGCGCCAGCAGCCCCCTCTCCTCCTATAATTCACCCCTCCACTTT.

V gene TRBV4-2 combines with J gene TRBJ2-2; D is unclear. The CDR3 has 11 residues. CDR1 is LGHNA, CDR2 YNFKEQ, per germline. V lost 2 bases and J lost 9, with 4 bases in between. Here the CDR3 reads CASSQKRELFF. The CDR3 DNA is TGTGCCAGCAGCCAAAAGCGGGAGCTGTTTTTT.

The CDR3 loop is CASSYSPNYGYTF. The CDR3 DNA sequence: TGTGCCAGCAGTTACTCCCCTAACTATGGCTACACCTTC. The chain joins TRBV6-5 to TRBJ1-2; D gene uncertain. This CDR3 has 13 residues. V shed 0 bases and J shed 0 bases, with 2 bases lying between them. Germline V gene data show CDR1 as MNHEY and CDR2 as SVGAGI.

This chain joins TRBV18 and TRBJ1-1; D is unclear. This CDR3 is built from 15 residues. Trimming removed 5 bases at V and 6 bases at J, with 19 bases between. CDR1 and CDR2 (germline): KGHSH, LQKENI. The CDR3 DNA is TGTGCCAGCTCAACCACTGGCACTGAGGGCGCTGAAGCTTTCTTT. Amino acids: CASSTTGTEGAEAFF. Full variable domain (remainder filled in from reference TRBV18 and TRBJ1-1): NAGVMQNPRHLVRRRGQEARLRCSPMKGHSHVYWYRQLPEEGLKFMVYLQKENIIDESGMPKERFSAEFPKEGPSILRIQQVVRGDSAAYFCASSTTGTEGAEAFFGQGTRLTVV.

This sequence joins TRBV12-3 or TRBV12-4 and TRBJ1-5, with TRBD1 as a possible D gene (5 bases). Deletions cut 5 bases from V and 7 bases from J, with 9 bases between. The CDR3 consists of 12 residues. CDR3 DNA: TGTGCCAGCAGTACTAGACAGCAGCCCCAGCATTTT. It codes for CASSTRQQPQHF.

The chain has TRBV19 and TRBJ2-7; TRBD2 aligns across 7 bases. Germline loops: CDR1 LNHDA, CDR2 SQIVND (reference sequence). The CDR3 is made up of 15 amino acids. J was trimmed by 2 bases and V by 1 base; bases with no gene match: 5. For the CDR3, the DNA is TGTGCCAGTAGTATAGTTCACAGCGGGGCCTACGAGCAGTACTTC. Translating it yields CASSIVHSGAYEQYF.

This sequence joins TRBV27 and TRBJ1-1; 10 bases map to TRBD1. Per germline, CDR1 MNHEY and CDR2 SMNVEV (reference sequence). The CDR3 is 16 residues long. Trimming at V came to 5 bases and at J to 4 bases, leaving 10 bases not matched to a gene. CDR3 coding DNA: TGTGCCAGCAGTATCTGGACAGGGGGACAGGCCACTGAAGCTTTCTTT. Protein sequence: CASSIWTGGQATEAFF.

This clone was found once. The CDR3 loop reads CASRLTGYNYGYTF. CDR3 sequence (DNA): TGTGCCAGTAGATTGACAGGGTATAACTATGGCTACACCTTC. The chain is built from TRBV19 and TRBJ1-2; 7 positions match TRBD1. CDR1 and CDR2 from the germline V gene are LNHDA and SQIVND (reference sequence). The CDR3 is made up of 14 amino acids. The V gene end was trimmed by 6 bases and the J gene end by 1 base; junction bases not matched to a gene: 5.

This chain uses TRBV25-1 with TRBJ1-1; D remains ambiguous. Germline V gene sequence: CDR1 MGHDK, CDR2 SYGVNS. Trimming shortened V by 6 bases and J by 0 bases, and 8 bases separated the two germline ends. CDR3 size: 13 residues. DNA for the CDR3: TGTGCCAGCAGCAGTGGGCTGAACACTGAAGCTTTCTTT. Amino acid sequence: CASSSGLNTEAFF. The variable domain in full, completed from reference TRBV25-1 and TRBJ1-1, reads EADIYQTPRYLVIGTGKKITLECSQTMGHDKMYWYQQDPGMELHLIHYSYGVNSTEKGDLSSESTVSRIRTEHFPLTLESARPSHTSQYLCASSSGLNTEAFFGQGTRLTVV.

The chain is built from TRBV9 and TRBJ2-7; TRBD1 aligns across 10 bases. Germline V gene lookup returns CDR1 SGDLS and CDR2 YYNGEE. The CDR3 has 14 amino acids. The V and J ends lost 3 bases and 3 bases, in that order; junction bases with no gene match: 3. CDR3 region: CASSGRDRGYEQYF. CDR3 sequence (DNA): TGTGCCAGCAGCGGTCGGGACAGGGGCTACGAGCAGTACTTC. Combining the CDR3 with reference TRBV9 and TRBJ2-7 gives the whole variable domain DSGVTQTPKHLITATGQRVTLRCSPRSGDLSVYWYQQSLDQGLQFLIQYYNGEERAKGNILERFSAQQFPDLHSELNLSSLELGDSALYFCASSGRDRGYEQYFGPGTRLTVT.

The chain couples TRBV6-1 to TRBJ1-6; 7 nucleotides align to TRBD1. The V gene's germline CDR1 is MNHNS and CDR2 SASEGT. V lost 2 bases and J lost 7; bases outside the gene matches: 5. The CDR3 covers 15 residues. CDR3 amino acids: CASSEQQGDNSPLHF. Written as DNA, the CDR3 is TGTGCCAGCAGTGAACAGCAGGGGGACAATTCACCCCTCCACTTT.

The gene calls are TRBV6-5 and TRBJ2-7; 9 bases align to TRBD1. The CDR3 sequence is 14 residues long. After removal of 7 bases from V and 2 bases from J, the junction contained 6 bases not matched to a gene. The germline V gene encodes CDR1 MNHEY and CDR2 SVGAGI. CDR3: CASTQGTGTYEQYF. The CDR3 coding sequence is TGTGCCAGCACCCAAGGGACAGGGACCTACGAGCAGTACTTC.

The rearrangement joins TRBV6-5 to TRBJ1-5; 7 bases are shared with TRBD1. CDR3 length equals 15 residues. CDR1 is MNHEY and CDR2 is SVGAGI in the germline V gene. Trimming took 6 bases from V and 10 from J; bases not matched to a gene: 15. The CDR3 coding sequence is TGTGCCAGCAGCCCCGCCGGGGGGGACAGACTTCCCCAGCATTTT. Amino acid sequence: CASSPAGGDRLPQHF.

This clone appeared once. The rearrangement uses TRBV28 and TRBJ1-1; 7 bases are a match to TRBD1. This CDR3 contains 15 residues. The germline V gene has CDR1 MDHEN and CDR2 SYDVKM. Trimming took 6 bases from V and 1 from J; bases not matched to a gene: 8. The CDR3 loop reads CASRTSGTANTEAFF. The CDR3 coding sequence is TGTGCCAGCAGAACCTCCGGGACAGCGAACACTGAAGCTTTCTTT.

The chain combines TRBV19 with TRBJ1-5; 9 bases map to TRBD1. CDR1 and CDR2 (germline): LNHDA, SQIVND (reference sequence). The CDR3 length is 16 residues. J lost 2 bases, V lost 4 bases, and 6 bases had no gene match. The chain's CDR3 is CASSTRDRARNQPQHF. The CDR3 DNA reads TGTGCCAGTAGTACCCGGGACAGGGCGCGCAATCAGCCCCAGCATTTT.

The CDR3 reads CASSPRAANTGELFF. DNA of the CDR3: TGTGCCAGCTCACCGCGAGCGGCGAACACCGGGGAGCTGTTTTTT. The chain employs TRBV18 and TRBJ2-2; a weak D match, TRBD2 (5 bases). V lost 3 bases to trimming and J lost 0 bases, with 8 bases between them. The CDR3 is 15 amino acids. In germline, CDR1 is KGHSH, CDR2 LQKENI.

This chain links TRBV13 with TRBJ1-6; D is undetermined. The germline CDR1 and CDR2 sequences are PRHDT and FYEKMQ (reference sequence). V lost 5 bases to trimming and J lost 14 bases, with 13 bases between them. CDR3 length equals 12 residues. The CDR3 region is CASSRPAFTLHF. DNA of the CDR3: TGTGCCAGCAGCCGACCCGCGTTTACCCTCCACTTT.

The CDR3 protein is CASSFGSNEQFF. CDR3 nucleotide sequence: TGTGCCAGCAGCTTCGGTTCCAATGAGCAGTTCTTC. The rearrangement uses TRBV7-9 and TRBJ2-1; no reliable D call. Trimming removed 3 bases at V and 6 bases at J, with 6 bases between. Per the germline V gene, CDR1 is SEHNR and CDR2 is FQNEAQ (reference sequence). The CDR3 totals 12 residues.

The CDR3 protein is CASSLQSGANVLTF. Written as DNA, the CDR3 is TGTGCCAGCAGTTTACAGTCTGGGGCCAACGTCCTGACTTTC. The chain combines TRBV6-5 with TRBJ2-6, with D uncertain. The V gene's germline CDR1 is MNHEY and CDR2 SVGAGI. V gave up 4 bases and J gave up 1 base, with 5 bases separating them. The CDR3 length is 14 residues.

This chain joins TRBV2 and TRBJ2-1; D gene unclear. Per the germline V gene, CDR1 is SNHLY and CDR2 is FYNNEI. This CDR3 has 13 amino acids. Trimming took 3 bases from V and 4 from J, leaving 7 bases between them. The chain's CDR3 is CASSDLGYNEQFF. In DNA form, the CDR3 reads TGTGCCAGCAGTGATCTCGGATACAATGAGCAGTTCTTC.

The chain combines TRBV6-6 with TRBJ2-7, with D perhaps TRBD1 (5 bases). Germline CDR1 reads MNHNY; CDR2 reads SVGAGI (reference sequence). Trimming stripped 8 bases from V and 0 bases from J, with 11 bases between. The CDR3 runs 13 residues. DNA of the CDR3: TGTGCCAGCGGGCAGGGAAGCTCCTACGAGCAGTACTTC. It encodes CASGQGSSYEQYF.

This clone was seen a few times. The gene calls are TRBV5-1 and TRBJ2-5; D is perhaps TRBD2 (5 bases). This CDR3 has 15 residues. Trimming pared 5 bases from V and 5 bases from J, leaving 19 bases between. Germline V gives CDR1 SGHRS, CDR2 YFSETQ. The CDR3 nucleotides are TGCGCCAGCAGTTCCTCCGGGGTAGTGGGGGAGACCCAGTACTTC. Protein product: CASSSSGVVGETQYF.

The V gene is TRBV15, the J gene TRBJ2-7, with 9 bases aligning to TRBD1. Unmatched junction bases numbered 8, after V lost 0 bases and J lost 2 bases. CDR3 length: 17 residues. CDR1 is LNHNV, CDR2 YYDKDF, per germline (reference sequence). In DNA form, the CDR3 reads TGTGCCACCAGCAGAGATGGGCCGGGACAGGGTACCTACGAGCAGTACTTC. Translating gives CATSRDGPGQGTYEQYF.

The chain couples TRBV24-1 to TRBJ1-5; 7 nucleotides agree with TRBD1. This CDR3 comprises 16 residues. Per the germline V gene, CDR1 is KGHDR and CDR2 is SFDVKD. The V segment lost 3 bases and the J segment 2 bases; nucleotides outside the gene matches: 6. The CDR3: CATSDARQGRNQPQHF. CDR3 nucleotide sequence: TGTGCCACCAGTGATGCACGACAGGGTCGCAATCAGCCCCAGCATTTT.

This clone was picked up one time. The chain uses TRBV10-1 and TRBJ1-2, with a tentative D call TRBD1 (5 bases). There are 13 residues in the CDR3. The germline CDR1 and CDR2 sequences are WNHNN and SYGVQD (reference sequence). The V gene lost 6 bases and the J gene lost 8 bases, with 16 bases spanning the gap. In DNA form, the CDR3 reads TGCGCCAGCAGCTCGAGCAGGGTCGGGGGCTACACCTTC. Its translation: CASSSSRVGGYTF.

The rearrangement uses TRBV2 and TRBJ1-1, with D possibly matching TRBD1 (5 bases). The V and J ends lost 3 bases and 0 bases respectively, with 8 bases between them. CDR1 is SNHLY and CDR2 is FYNNEI in the germline V gene. This CDR3 spans 14 amino acids. CDR3 sequence reads: CASSEPGLNTEAFF. DNA for the CDR3: TGTGCCAGCAGTGAGCCAGGGTTGAACACTGAAGCTTTCTTT.

The J gene is TRBJ1-2, the V gene TRBV7-9, with 9 nucleotides matching TRBD1. V trimming: 6 bases; J trimming: 8 bases; junction bases outside the gene matches: 10. This CDR3 region has 14 residues. In germline, CDR1 is SEHNR, CDR2 FQNEAQ (reference sequence). CDR3 sequence reads: CASSLGQGTLGYTF. Here the CDR3 DNA reads TGTGCCAGCAGTTTGGGACAGGGTACTTTAGGCTACACCTTC.